The sequence of this T cell receptor (beta chain) was determined in a study of shared clonotypes between healthy human individuals. Study information: The plates for each donor numbered three CD4 naive, three CD4 memory, two CD8 naive and one CD8 memory. Study results and limitations: Generation probability values for non-shared clonotypes were lower than those for clonotypes shared by all four donors.

The V end lost 7 bases, the J end lost 1 base, and 12 bases lay between the germline ends. The CDR3 loop spans 13 amino acids. CDR1 and CDR2 from the germline V gene are SQVTM and ANQGSEA. Sorted-subset replicate PCR reactions were performed with approximately 180 ng DNA, corresponding to roughly 30,000 T cell genomes. In the authors' workflow: Because ImmunoSEQ provided only junction sequences with no quality scores, the filtering differed. The assay was immunoSEQ multiplex PCR, and TCRdb's table has in-frame clones only and misses some. Clone size and the V and J calls come from that table; the DNA yielded D and trimming. The repertoire has about 960,000 clones, less than 85% of them found once; the top ten carry over 1.3%. Remarks on this clone: Its specificity is not known.

The chain combines TRBV29-1 with TRBJ2-3; no firm D call. The clonotype originates from a man between 18 and 35 years old in good health. What was sequenced was memory CD4+ T cells sorted from blood. The subset is: CD45RA-negative fraction. The CDR3 DNA reads as TGCAGCGCCGGTGGCGCGGGCACAGATACGCAGTATTTT. This translates into CSAGGAGTDTQYF.